The 26 T cell receptor beta chains below come from one sample, sequenced in a study of OX40 agonist ivuxolimab in advanced cancers. TCRdb's table, derived via immunoSEQ multiplex PCR, lists solely in-frame clones and lacks some. This sample has approximately 74,000 clones, with more than 70% found just once. Sequenced here: CD4+ or CD8+ T cells sorted from blood, sampled in a trial of the OX40 agonist ivuxolimab. These receptors were obtained from an adult with an advanced solid tumor such as melanoma, head and neck, liver or kidney cancer.

The chain couples TRBV12-5 to TRBJ1-1; D is unclear. The CDR3 has 11 residues. Per germline, CDR1 LGHNT and CDR2 FRNRAP. V was trimmed by 7 bases and J by 5 bases, leaving 8 bases between them. CDR3 residues: CASAFRTEAFF. The CDR3 DNA sequence: TGTGCTAGTGCCTTCCGGACTGAAGCTTTCTTT. Drawing the rest from reference TRBV12-5 and TRBJ1-1, the complete variable domain is DARVTQTPRHKVTEMGQEVTMRCQPILGHNTVFWYRQTMMQGLELLAYFRNRAPLDDSGMPKDRFSAEMPDATLATLKIQPSEPRDSAVYFCASAFRTEAFFGQGTRLTVV.

In regard to this clone: The junction shows a germline mismatch at one end, possibly a read error. The V and J genes are TRBV5-6 and TRBJ2-5; 9 bases agree with TRBD1. Germline V lookup: CDR1 SGHDT, CDR2 YYEEEE. The CDR3 consists of 14 residues. CDR3 sequence: CASSPQGQGEAQYF. The CDR3 DNA follows: TGTGCCAGCAGCCCGCAGGGACAGGGAGAGGCCCAGTACTTC.

The V and J genes are TRBV14 and TRBJ1-2, with D possibly being TRBD1 (5 bases). Per the germline V gene, CDR1 is SGHDN and CDR2 is FVKESK. V lost 3 bases, J lost 7 bases, and 12 bases lay in between. CDR3 size: 13 residues. CDR3: CASSQRTRTGYTF. The CDR3 DNA sequence: TGTGCCAGCAGCCAGAGGACAAGGACTGGCTACACCTTC.

The chain combines TRBV19 with TRBJ2-5, with 11 bases that match TRBD2. J was trimmed by 1 base and V by 5 bases; bases with no gene match: 3. Germline V CDR1 and CDR2: LNHDA, SQIVND (reference sequence). The CDR3 covers 15 residues. The CDR3 coding sequence is TGTGCCAGTAGTGTAGGGACTAGCGGCCAAGAGACCCAGTACTTC. It specifies CASSVGTSGQETQYF.

This clone came up once. V is TRBV4-1 and J is TRBJ2-1; 8 bases align to TRBD1. This CDR3 has 16 residues. After removal of 1 base from V and 8 bases from J, the junction contained 10 bases not matched to a gene. Germline CDR1 and CDR2: MGHRA and YSYEKL. CDR3 sequence reads: CASSQVSGGSRDEQFF. CDR3 nucleotide sequence: TGCGCCAGCAGCCAAGTCTCAGGGGGCAGTAGAGATGAGCAGTTCTTC.

This clone was recorded a few times. The chain couples TRBV28 to TRBJ2-6, with a weak D call TRBD1 (6 bases). The germline V gene has CDR1 MDHEN and CDR2 SYDVKM. The CDR3 has 15 residues. The V and J ends lost 6 bases and 0 bases respectively, with 9 bases between them. CDR3 protein: CASSPGVSGANVLTF. Here the CDR3 DNA reads TGTGCCAGCAGCCCAGGGGTCTCTGGGGCCAACGTCCTGACTTTC.

V is TRBV21-1 and J is TRBJ1-1; TRBD1 was called by the table and not checked on the DNA. TRBV21-1 is classified as a pseudogene. The length of the CDR3 is 15 residues. The CDR3 spells CASSKVDTMNTEAFF. The DNA of the CDR3 is TGTGCCAGCAGCAAAGTGGACACCATGAACACTGAAGCTTTCTTT.

The rearrangement joins TRBV30 to TRBJ2-1, with 11 bases aligning to TRBD2. The CDR3 length is 16 residues. V lost 1 base, J lost 4 bases, and 6 bases stayed unmatched. The germline V gene encodes CDR1 GTSNPN and CDR2 SVGIG (reference sequence). The CDR3 DNA follows: TGTGCCTGGAGTGACCCGACTAGCGGGACTTACAATGAGCAGTTCTTC. It specifies CAWSDPTSGTYNEQFF.

The V gene is TRBV7-2, the J gene TRBJ2-3; 8 nucleotides match TRBD1. The trim removed 5 bases at V and 6 bases at J, leaving 7 bases unmatched. CDR1 and CDR2 (germline): SGHTA, FQGNSA. This CDR3 is built from 14 residues. The CDR3 DNA follows: TGTGCCAGCAGCGCGGACAGGGCCCGGGATACGCAGTATTTT. Amino acid sequence: CASSADRARDTQYF.

The chain links TRBV19 to TRBJ1-2; TRBD1 aligns across 8 bases. The germline V gene encodes CDR1 LNHDA and CDR2 SQIVND (reference sequence). J was trimmed by 2 bases and V by 8 bases; bases with no gene match: 4. CDR3 size: 13 residues. CDR3 DNA sequence: TGTGCCAGTGGGGACAGGAAAAACTATGGCTACACCTTC. Its protein product is CASGDRKNYGYTF.

V and J are TRBV19 and TRBJ1-2; D unresolved. The CDR3 loop spans 14 amino acids. V lost 3 bases and J lost 2, with 10 bases in between. CDR1 is LNHDA, CDR2 SQIVND, per germline (reference sequence). CDR3 sequence reads: CASSIPTRNYGYTF. The CDR3 DNA reads TGTGCCAGTAGTATCCCGACAAGGAACTATGGCTACACCTTC.

The chain couples TRBV10-1 to TRBJ1-5; D unresolved. This CDR3 contains 18 residues. The V and J ends lost 0 bases and 2 bases respectively, with 17 bases between them. CDR1 is WNHNN and CDR2 is SYGVQD in the germline V gene (reference sequence). CDR3 in amino acids: CASSESIRALGGNQPQHF. The CDR3 DNA reads TGCGCCAGCAGTGAGTCGATTCGGGCCCTTGGGGGCAATCAGCCCCAGCATTTT.

This rearrangement joins TRBV23-1 to TRBJ2-1; 10 nucleotides match TRBD1. TRBV23-1 belongs to the ORF category, with a function that is uncertain. After removal of 1 base from V and 4 bases from J, the junction contained 10 bases not matched to a gene. The CDR3 runs to 18 residues. DNA of the CDR3: TGCGCCAGCAGTCAATGCCCCCCGACAGGGGGCCCATACAATGAGCAGTTCTTC. Translation: CASSQCPPTGGPYNEQFF.

This chain uses TRBV5-1 with TRBJ1-6; 11 bases agree with TRBD1. The CDR3 is 14 residues long. Germline CDR1 and CDR2: SGHRS and YFSETQ. Trimming took 4 bases from V and 8 from J; bases not matched to a gene: 2. CDR3 amino acids: CASSAGQGDSPLHF. Here the CDR3 DNA reads TGCGCCAGCAGCGCGGGACAGGGGGATTCACCCCTCCACTTT.

The chain joins TRBV7-2 to TRBJ2-4; the match to TRBD2 covers 10 bases. CDR1 is SGHTA, CDR2 FQGNSA, per germline. The ends lost 5 bases at V and 6 bases at J; junction bases unmatched: 4. The CDR3 covers 14 residues. Here the CDR3 reads CASSGGTSVNIQYF. The CDR3 DNA follows: TGTGCCAGCAGCGGCGGGACTAGCGTAAACATTCAGTACTTC.

V and J are TRBV2 and TRBJ2-7; 10 bases are a match to TRBD1. Germline CDR1 SNHLY, CDR2 FYNNEI. The trim removed 10 bases at V and 4 bases at J, leaving 7 bases unmatched. This CDR3 comprises 13 residues. The CDR3 DNA follows: TGTGCCATCCGGCGGGACAGGGGATACGAGCAGTACTTC. Translation gives CAIRRDRGYEQYF.

The chain joins TRBV10-1 to TRBJ2-7, with 10 bases aligning to TRBD2. Trimming took 3 bases from V and 5 from J; bases not matched to a gene: 7. CDR3 length equals 15 residues. Germline V gives CDR1 WNHNN, CDR2 SYGVQD (reference sequence). CDR3 region: CASSDYSGGANEQYF. The DNA for the CDR3 is TGCGCCAGCAGTGACTACAGCGGGGGGGCAAACGAGCAGTACTTC.

A few counts support this clone. The V call is TRBV7-2, the J call TRBJ1-3, with D possibly being TRBD1 (5 bases). V lost 2 bases to trimming and J lost 4 bases, with 6 bases between them. CDR3 length: 13 amino acids. Germline V lookup: CDR1 SGHTA, CDR2 FQGNSA. The CDR3 protein is CASSLSGGNTIYF. The CDR3 DNA follows: TGTGCCAGCAGCTTATCAGGGGGAAACACCATATATTTT.

The CDR3 sequence is CASSLDKGRNEQFF. The CDR3 DNA follows: TGCGCCAGCAGCTTGGACAAGGGACGCAATGAGCAGTTCTTC. This chain joins TRBV5-1 and TRBJ2-1; either TRBD1 or TRBD2 may fit D (5 bases each). The V gene's germline CDR1 is SGHRS and CDR2 YFSETQ. This CDR3 has 14 amino acids. Deletions cut 0 bases from V and 6 bases from J, with 10 bases between.

This clone showed up just a few times. The chain uses TRBV15 and TRBJ1-3; no firm D call. The length of the CDR3 is 15 residues. Germline CDR1 reads LNHNV; CDR2 reads YYDKDF (reference sequence). V was cut by 0 bases and J by 0 bases, with 6 bases left in between. In DNA, the CDR3 is TGTGCCACCAGCAGAGATTTTAGCTCTGGAAACACCATATATTTT. The encoded protein is CATSRDFSSGNTIYF.

This chain joins TRBV5-5 and TRBJ2-3, with 7 bases that match TRBD2. The CDR3 contains 17 residues. J gave up 3 bases and V 1 base, and 11 bases lay outside the gene matches. Germline-derived CDR1 and CDR2 are SGHKS and YYEKEE (reference sequence). This CDR3 is CASSLHIREVGTDTQYF. The CDR3 region has the DNA TGTGCCAGCAGCTTGCATATACGGGAGGTTGGGACAGATACGCAGTATTTT. The full variable domain, with the rest looked up from reference TRBV5-5 and TRBJ2-3, is DAGVTQSPTHLIKTRGQQVTLRCSPISGHKSVSWYQQVLGQGPQFIFQYYEKEERGRGNFPDRFSARQFPNYSSELNVNALLLGDSALYLCASSLHIREVGTDTQYFGPGTRLTVL.

V is TRBV30 and J is TRBJ2-3; 9 bases align to TRBD1. Germline V gene sequence: CDR1 GTSNPN, CDR2 SVGIG (reference sequence). The CDR3 length is 14 residues. With 3 bases clipped from V and 7 bases from J, the junction kept 8 bases outside the gene matches. Written as DNA, the CDR3 is TGTGCCTGGAGCCTAGGACAGGGGTGGAATACGCAGTATTTT. Translation gives CAWSLGQGWNTQYF.

The gene calls are TRBV6-1 and TRBJ2-1, with D unresolved. Trimming shortened V by 7 bases and J by 10 bases, and 17 bases separated the two germline ends. This CDR3 spans 13 amino acids. Looked up from germline, CDR1 is MNHNS and CDR2 is SASEGT. In nucleotides, the CDR3 is TGTGCCAGCAATGTGGGCTCCGGTCTCGAGCAGTTCTTC. Residues: CASNVGSGLEQFF.

The gene calls are TRBV6-6 and TRBJ2-1, with D possibly matching TRBD2 (6 bases). This CDR3 is built from 15 residues. Germline V CDR1 and CDR2: MNHNY, SVGAGI (reference sequence). The V end lost 7 bases, the J end lost 0 bases, and 13 bases lay between the germline ends. CDR3 region: CASNKAGNSYNEQFF. The CDR3 DNA reads as TGTGCCAGCAACAAGGCGGGAAACTCCTACAATGAGCAGTTCTTC.

The V call is TRBV5-1, the J call TRBJ2-2; possibly TRBD1 for D (5 bases). With 4 bases removed from V and 4 bases from J, the gap between germline ends came to 8 bases. The CDR3 contains 13 residues. In germline, CDR1 is SGHRS, CDR2 YFSETQ. The DNA for the CDR3 is TGCGCCAGCAGCCAGACAGTCACCGGGGAGCTGTTTTTT. This encodes CASSQTVTGELFF.

This chain links TRBV5-4 with TRBJ2-5; 9 positions agree with TRBD2. The V segment lost 0 bases and the J segment 2 bases; nucleotides outside the gene matches: 5. The CDR3 is 16 residues long. In germline, CDR1 is SGHNT, CDR2 YYREEE (reference sequence). The CDR3 loop is CASSLVSTSGQETQYF. CDR3 DNA sequence: TGTGCCAGCAGCTTGGTTTCGACTAGCGGTCAAGAGACCCAGTACTTC. Full variable domain (outside the CDR3, taken from reference TRBV5-4 and TRBJ2-5): ETGVTQSPTHLIKTRGQQVTLRCSSQSGHNTVSWYQQALGQGPQFIFQYYREEENGRGNFPPRFSGLQFPNYSSELNVNALELDDSALYLCASSLVSTSGQETQYFGPGTRLLVL.